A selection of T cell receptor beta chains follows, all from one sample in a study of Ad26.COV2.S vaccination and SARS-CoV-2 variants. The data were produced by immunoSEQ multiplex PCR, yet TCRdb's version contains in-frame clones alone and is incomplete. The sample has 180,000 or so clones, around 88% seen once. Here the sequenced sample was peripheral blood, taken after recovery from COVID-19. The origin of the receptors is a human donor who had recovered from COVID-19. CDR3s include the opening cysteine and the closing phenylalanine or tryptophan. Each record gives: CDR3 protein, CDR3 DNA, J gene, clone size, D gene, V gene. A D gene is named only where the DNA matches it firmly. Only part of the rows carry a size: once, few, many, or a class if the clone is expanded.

CDR3aa: CASSLEGLPRGEQYF; CDR3nt: TGCGCCAGCAGCTTAGAGGGCCTCCCCCGCGGGGAGCAGTACTTC; j_gene: TRBJ2-7; abundance: NA; d_gene: NA; v_gene: TRBV5-1
CDR3aa: CARTGTGVTGELFF; CDR3nt: TGTGCCAGAACCGGGACAGGGGTCACCGGGGAGCTGTTTTTT; j_gene: TRBJ2-2; abundance: NA; d_gene: TRBD1; v_gene: TRBV2
CDR3aa: CASSLFISQPQHF; CDR3nt: TGTGCCAGCAGTTTATTCATATCACAGCCCCAGCATTTT; j_gene: TRBJ1-5; abundance: NA; d_gene: NA; v_gene: TRBV27
CDR3aa: CASSQRREGLIKQYF; CDR3nt: TGTGCCAGCAGCCAACGGCGGGAGGGCCTCATTAAGCAGTACTTC; j_gene: TRBJ2-7; abundance: NA; d_gene: TRBD2; v_gene: TRBV3-1/TRBV3-2
CDR3aa: CASSPTDRISGNTIYF; CDR3nt: TGTGCCAGCAGCCCTACGGACAGGATCTCTGGAAACACCATATATTTT; j_gene: TRBJ1-3; abundance: NA; d_gene: TRBD1; v_gene: TRBV28
CDR3aa: CASSERRPSTDTQYF; CDR3nt: TGTGCCAGCAGTGAACGCAGACCTAGCACAGATACGCAGTATTTT; j_gene: TRBJ2-3; abundance: NA; d_gene: NA; v_gene: TRBV2
CDR3aa: CSASPSGRGYYEQYF; CDR3nt: TGCAGTGCTAGTCCTAGCGGGAGAGGCTACTACGAGCAGTACTTC; j_gene: TRBJ2-7; abundance: NA; d_gene: TRBD2; v_gene: TRBV20-1
CDR3aa: CASPRGGHSNTEAFF; CDR3nt: TGTGCCAGCCCACGAGGGGGACACTCGAACACTGAAGCTTTCTTT; j_gene: TRBJ1-1; abundance: NA; d_gene: NA; v_gene: TRBV18
CDR3aa: CASSPSRVQEETQYF; CDR3nt: TGCGCCAGCAGCCCATCACGGGTCCAGGAAGAGACCCAGTACTTC; j_gene: TRBJ2-5; abundance: NA; d_gene: NA; v_gene: TRBV5-1
CDR3aa: CASSLEANSIDTQYF; CDR3nt: TGCGCCAGCAGCTTGGAGGCCAACTCCATAGATACGCAGTATTTT; j_gene: TRBJ2-3; abundance: NA; d_gene: NA; v_gene: TRBV5-1
CDR3aa: CASSLRQLNEQFF; CDR3nt: TGTGCCAGCAGTTTAAGGCAGCTTAATGAGCAGTTCTTC; j_gene: TRBJ2-1; abundance: few; d_gene: NA; v_gene: TRBV12-3/TRBV12-4
CDR3aa: CATSDPWGREQFF; CDR3nt: TGTGCCACCAGTGACCCATGGGGACGGGAGCAGTTCTTC; j_gene: TRBJ2-1; abundance: NA; d_gene: NA; v_gene: TRBV24-1
CDR3aa: CASSSSWRWGRGHTGELFF; CDR3nt: TGTGCCAGCAGCTCGTCATGGAGATGGGGCAGGGGACACACCGGGGAGCTGTTTTTT; j_gene: TRBJ2-2; abundance: NA; d_gene: NA; v_gene: TRBV7-2
CDR3aa: CASSPGRTDTQYF; CDR3nt: TGTGCCAGCAGCCCGGGACGCACAGATACGCAGTATTTT; j_gene: TRBJ2-3; abundance: once; d_gene: NA; v_gene: TRBV14
CDR3aa: CASSSGSGTYGYTF; CDR3nt: TGTGCCAGCAGCTCCGGCTCCGGTACTTATGGCTACACCTTC; j_gene: TRBJ1-2; abundance: NA; d_gene: NA; v_gene: TRBV7-3
CDR3aa: CASSQGWGDYNEQFF; CDR3nt: TGTGCCAGCAGCCAAGGGTGGGGGGACTACAATGAGCAGTTCTTC; j_gene: TRBJ2-1; abundance: NA; d_gene: NA; v_gene: TRBV3-1/TRBV3-2